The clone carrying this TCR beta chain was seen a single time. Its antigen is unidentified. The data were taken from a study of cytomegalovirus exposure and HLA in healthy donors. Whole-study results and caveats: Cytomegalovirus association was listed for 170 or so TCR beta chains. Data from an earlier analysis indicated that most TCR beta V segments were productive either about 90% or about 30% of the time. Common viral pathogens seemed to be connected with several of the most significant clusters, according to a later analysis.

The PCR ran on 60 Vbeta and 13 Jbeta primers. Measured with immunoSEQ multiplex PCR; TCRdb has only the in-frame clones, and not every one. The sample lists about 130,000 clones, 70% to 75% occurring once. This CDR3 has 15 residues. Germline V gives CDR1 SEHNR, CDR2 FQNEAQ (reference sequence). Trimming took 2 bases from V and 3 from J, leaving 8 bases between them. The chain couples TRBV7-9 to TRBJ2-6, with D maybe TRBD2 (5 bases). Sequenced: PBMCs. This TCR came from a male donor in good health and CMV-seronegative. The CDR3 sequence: CASSLTGNGANVLTF. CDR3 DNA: TGTGCCAGCAGCTTAACGGGGAATGGGGCCAACGTCCTGACTTTC.